These 21 T cell receptor beta chains came from one sample sequenced in a study of cytomegalovirus exposure and HLA in healthy donors. A multiplex PCR was run with 60 Vbeta primers and 13 Jbeta primers. Method: immunoSEQ multiplex PCR; TCRdb's copy keeps in-frame clones and lacks some. The table shows tens of thousands of clones, with about 78% occurring only once. Material for sequencing was PBMCs. These receptors originate from a woman aged 35 to 49 in good health and CMV-seronegative.

The rearrangement links TRBV28 to TRBJ2-1; the match to TRBD2 covers 14 bases. Trimming removed 6 bases from V and 1 base from J; junction bases left unmatched: 5. The CDR3 covers 17 residues. CDR1 and CDR2 from the germline V gene are MDHEN and SYDVKM. The CDR3 sequence: CASSGTSGGPSYNEQFF. The CDR3 DNA reads TGTGCCAGCAGCGGGACTAGCGGGGGCCCTTCCTACAATGAGCAGTTCTTC. Together with reference TRBV28 and TRBJ2-1, the CDR3 gives the full variable domain: DVKVTQSSRYLVKRTGEKVFLECVQDMDHENMFWYRQDPGLGLRLIYFSYDVKMKEKGDIPEGYSVSREKKERFSLILESASTNQTSMYLCASSGTSGGPSYNEQFFGPGTRLTVL.

This clone was picked up one time. The rearrangement links TRBV9 to TRBJ1-2; TRBD1 is a possible D gene (5 bases). CDR1 and CDR2 (germline): SGDLS, YYNGEE. V lost 0 bases, J lost 8 bases, and 14 bases lay in between. This CDR3 contains 14 residues. The DNA for the CDR3 is TGTGCCAGCAGCGTAGGTAGGGGCGCCGGAGGCTACACCTTC. It yields the protein CASSVGRGAGGYTF.

The gene calls are TRBV20-1 and TRBJ1-1, with no clear D. CDR1 is DFQATT, CDR2 SNEGSKA, per germline (reference sequence). Trimming took off 8 bases at V and 7 bases at J, with 11 bases between the two ends. The CDR3 sequence is 10 residues long. The CDR3 spells CSTWENEAFF. The CDR3 bases are TGCAGTACGTGGGAGAATGAAGCTTTCTTT.

The chain joins TRBV9 to TRBJ2-5; 10 nucleotides align to TRBD2. Trimming cost V 2 bases and J 5 bases; bases outside gene matches: 0. Germline CDR1 reads SGDLS; CDR2 reads YYNGEE. The CDR3 is 13 amino acids. This chain's CDR3 is CASSVSGRETQYF. As DNA, the CDR3 is TGTGCCAGCAGCGTTAGCGGGAGGGAGACCCAGTACTTC.

The chain combines TRBV5-4 with TRBJ1-2, with 8 bases identical to TRBD1. CDR3 length: 14 residues. V lost 3 bases to trimming and J lost 2 bases; unmatched junction nucleotides: 3. CDR1 SGHNT and CDR2 YYREEE come from the germline V gene (reference sequence). In DNA form, the CDR3 reads TGTGCCAGCAGCTCTAGGACAGGGAACTATGGCTACACCTTC. Its translation: CASSSRTGNYGYTF.

This clone was detected once. The chain carries TRBV5-6 and TRBJ2-4; possibly TRBD2 for D (8 bases). Germline CDR1 reads SGHDT; CDR2 reads YYEEEE. The CDR3 extends over 19 amino acids. With 4 bases removed from V and 5 bases from J, the gap between germline ends came to 28 bases. The CDR3 region is CASSLLAATGYVVENIQYF. CDR3 DNA: TGTGCCAGCAGCCTACTAGCGGCGACAGGGTACGTCGTCGAAAACATTCAGTACTTC.

The chain uses TRBV5-1 and TRBJ2-7; TRBD1 is a possible D gene (5 bases). Trimming pared 1 base from V and 0 bases from J, leaving 8 bases between. The CDR3 is 14 residues long. Germline CDR1 and CDR2: SGHRS and YFSETQ. The DNA of the CDR3 is TGCGCCAGCAGCTTGCAGGGTAACTCCTACGAGCAGTACTTC. Encoded protein: CASSLQGNSYEQYF.

In its sample, this clone was seen a few times. The rearrangement links TRBV4-1 to TRBJ1-2, with 7 bases aligning to TRBD1. The junction had 12 bases not matched to a gene; V was cut back by 4 bases and J by 4 bases. Germline-derived CDR1 and CDR2 are MGHRA and YSYEKL. The CDR3 runs 16 residues. The chain's CDR3 is CASSPEGTAGSYGYTF. The CDR3 DNA follows: TGCGCCAGCAGCCCTGAAGGGACAGCCGGTTCCTATGGCTACACCTTC.

The chain carries TRBV10-3 and TRBJ2-1, with D perhaps matching TRBD2 (6 bases). There are 21 residues in the CDR3. From germline, CDR1 is ENHRY and CDR2 SYGVKD. Trimming stripped 3 bases from V and 8 bases from J, with 35 bases between. CDR3 nucleotides: TGTGCCATCAGTGATTCCGGGCCGAGATTGTCGGGAGTTGGTAATTGGCATGAGCAGTTCTTC. The encoded protein is CAISDSGPRLSGVGNWHEQFF.

The chain joins TRBV19 to TRBJ1-2, with TRBD1 as a possible D gene (5 bases). CDR3 length: 15 residues. The V end was cut by 6 bases, the J end by 0 bases, with 14 bases between. Germline CDR1 LNHDA, CDR2 SQIVND (reference sequence). CDR3 in DNA: TGTGCCAGTAGGATAAATCAGGGAACTAACTATGGCTACACCTTC. Translation: CASRINQGTNYGYTF. The variable domain in full, with the rest retrieved from reference TRBV19 and TRBJ1-2, is DGGITQSPKYLFRKEGQNVTLSCEQNLNHDAMYWYRQDPGQGLRLIYYSQIVNDFQKGDIAEGYSVSREKKESFPLTVTSAQKNPTAFYLCASRINQGTNYGYTFGSGTRLTVV.

V gene TRBV6-1 combines with J gene TRBJ2-7, with 7 bases identical to TRBD2. The V gene end was trimmed by 8 bases and the J gene end by 2 bases; junction bases not matched to a gene: 3. Germline V gives CDR1 MNHNS, CDR2 SASEGT. The CDR3 is 12 residues long. Written as DNA, the CDR3 is TGTGCCAGCTCGGCGGGGGCCTACGAGCAGTACTTC. Amino acid sequence: CASSAGAYEQYF.

The chain has TRBV6-5 and TRBJ2-7; D may be TRBD1 (6 bases). Germline V gene sequence: CDR1 MNHEY, CDR2 SVGAGI. This CDR3 has 13 amino acids. Trimming pared 4 bases from V and 5 bases from J, leaving 12 bases between. The CDR3 here is CASSSITGNEQYF. CDR3 coding DNA: TGTGCCAGCAGTTCCATCACAGGGAACGAGCAGTACTTC.

This CDR3 reads CASSPTGREQYF. CDR3 DNA sequence: TGTGCCAGCAGCCCGACAGGGAGGGAGCAGTACTTC. J is TRBJ2-7 and V is TRBV28; the D gene is possibly TRBD1 (7 bases). This CDR3 is 12 amino acids long. From germline, CDR1 is MDHEN and CDR2 SYDVKM. The V and J ends lost 6 bases and 7 bases respectively, with 13 bases between them. The whole variable domain, remainder taken from reference TRBV28 and TRBJ2-7, is DVKVTQSSRYLVKRTGEKVFLECVQDMDHENMFWYRQDPGLGLRLIYFSYDVKMKEKGDIPEGYSVSREKKERFSLILESASTNQTSMYLCASSPTGREQYFGPGTRLTVT.

V usage is TRBV6-5 and J usage is TRBJ2-3; weak D call: TRBD2 (6 bases). Per germline, CDR1 MNHEY and CDR2 SVGAGI. This CDR3 comprises 15 residues. Deletions cut 6 bases from V and 2 bases from J, with 15 bases between. CDR3 protein: CASSQDYRTTDTQYF. In DNA, the CDR3 is TGTGCCAGCAGCCAGGACTACCGAACCACAGATACGCAGTATTTT.

The rearrangement links TRBV5-6 to TRBJ2-1; 10 bases align to TRBD2. Germline CDR1 is SGHDT and CDR2 is YYEEEE. J gave up 4 bases and V 1 base, and 5 bases lay outside the gene matches. The CDR3 spans 16 residues. CDR3 sequence reads: CASSLKSSGRYNEQFF. The DNA of the CDR3 is TGTGCCAGCAGCTTGAAATCTAGCGGGAGATACAATGAGCAGTTCTTC.

The chain uses TRBV27 and TRBJ2-7; 9 bases align to TRBD1. The CDR3 has 15 amino acids. With 2 bases clipped from V and 0 bases from J, the junction kept 2 bases outside the gene matches. Germline assignment: CDR1 MNHEY and CDR2 SMNVEV (reference sequence). The CDR3 loop reads CASSLRTGDSYEQYF. DNA for the CDR3: TGTGCCAGCAGTTTAAGGACAGGGGACTCCTACGAGCAGTACTTC.

The chain employs TRBV6-5 and TRBJ2-7; no firm D call. The CDR3 spans 12 residues. Trimming removed 0 bases at V and 12 bases at J, with 12 bases between. Germline CDR1 MNHEY, CDR2 SVGAGI. CDR3 in DNA: TGTGCCAGCAGTTACTCGACTGGTGCCCCGTACTTC. Protein: CASSYSTGAPYF.

This clone is a singleton in its sample. The chain joins TRBV29-1 to TRBJ2-5, with 9 bases fitting TRBD2. V shed 6 bases and J 4 bases; nucleotides not matched to a gene: 9. This CDR3 has 14 residues. Per germline, CDR1 SQVTM and CDR2 ANQGSEA. The CDR3 here is CSVDSGSTRETQYF. The CDR3, as DNA: TGCAGCGTCGATAGCGGGAGTACGAGAGAGACCCAGTACTTC.

The chain carries TRBV19 and TRBJ1-1, with a weak D call TRBD1 (6 bases). Trimming left V 7 bases short and J 4 bases short, with 19 bases between. CDR3 length: 15 residues. CDR1 is LNHDA, CDR2 SQIVND, per germline (reference sequence). CDR3 sequence (DNA): TGTGCCAGTAAAGGGGGACGAGTTGGGATCACTGAAGCTTTCTTT. Protein product: CASKGGRVGITEAFF.

The V call is TRBV4-2, the J call TRBJ2-6; maybe TRBD2 (6 bases). V was shortened by 0 bases and J by 2 bases, with 11 bases between the two germline ends. CDR3 size: 17 residues. CDR1 is LGHNA and CDR2 is YNFKEQ in the germline V gene. This CDR3 reads CASSQEGGLPGANVLTF. The CDR3 region has the DNA TGTGCCAGCAGCCAAGAAGGAGGGTTACCTGGGGCCAACGTCCTGACTTTC.

The gene calls are TRBV19 and TRBJ1-1; tentatively, D is TRBD1 (6 bases). The CDR3 is 11 amino acids. CDR1 and CDR2 (germline): LNHDA, SQIVND (reference sequence). V lost 5 bases and J lost 8, with 9 bases in between. The CDR3 sequence: CASSGGREAFF. The CDR3 DNA reads as TGTGCCAGTAGTGGGGGCAGAGAAGCTTTCTTT.